A selection of T cell receptor beta chains follows, all from one sample in a study of shared clonotypes between healthy human individuals. Here immunoSEQ multiplex PCR was the method, and the copy in TCRdb shows in-frame clones only, minus some. The sample holds roughly 2 million clones, about 95% seen once. Material: naive CD8+ T cells sorted from blood. These TCRs come from a man aged 18 to 30 in good health. Each CDR3 is given with its conserved first and last residue. The D gene is left open where the match is weak. A row's size may be missing; if present it is once, few, many or a size class.

TRBD2 TRBJ2-3 TRBV10-1 - TGCGCCAGCAGTGATCCTAGCGGGAGTACAGATACGCAGTATTTT CASSDPSGSTDTQYF
- TRBJ2-3 TRBV27 once TGTGCCAGCAGTTTTAGGGCCTCAGATACGCAGTATTTT CASSFRASDTQYF
- TRBJ1-2 TRBV28 - TGTGCCAGCAGTTTTATAGGCGGGGATCAGCTTGGCACCTTC CASSFIGGDQLGTF
- TRBJ2-3 TRBV29-1 - TGCAGCGCCACGCCTGGGCGAGCGGGCCTCACAGATACGCAGTATTTT CSATPGRAGLTDTQYF
- TRBJ2-7 TRBV5-1 - TGCGCCAGCAGCTTGGAAGGGCCGTCCGCCTACGAGCAGTACTTC CASSLEGPSAYEQYF
- TRBJ2-7 TRBV6-5 once TGTGCCAGCAGTTACGGGCCAGGCCACTACGAGCAGTACTTC CASSYGPGHYEQYF
- TRBJ1-2 TRBV2 - TGTGCCAGCAGTGAAGGGTGGGGCACCTACACCTTC CASSEGWGTYTF
TRBD1 TRBJ1-2 TRBV19 - TGTGCCAGTAGTATAGGACAGGGGAATTTCGATGGCTACACCTTC CASSIGQGNFDGYTF
TRBD1 TRBJ2-7 TRBV30 - TGTGCCTGGACCGGGGGACAGGGCGTCCACGAGCAGTACTTC CAWTGGQGVHEQYF
- TRBJ1-1 TRBV28 - TGTGCCAGCAGTTTCTGGAGTACGAACACTGAAGCTTTCTTT CASSFWSTNTEAFF
- TRBJ2-1 TRBV4-1 - TGCGCCAGCAGCCAAGATATCGGAGGGACTTGGTCCTACAATGAGCAGTTCTTC CASSQDIGGTWSYNEQFF
- TRBJ1-1 TRBV7-2 - TGTGCCAGCAGCTTAGCTCCTACAGGGCTTTCCAAGTCCCCTGAAGCTTTCTTT CASSLAPTGLSKSPEAFF
- TRBJ1-6 TRBV13 - TGTGCCAGCAGCGCGGGTCTTTATAATTCACCCCTCCACTTT CASSAGLYNSPLHF
- TRBJ2-1 TRBV11-2 - TGTGCCAGCAGCTCACGGGCCGCCAATGAGCAGTTCTTC CASSSRAANEQFF
TRBD1 TRBJ2-7 TRBV4-1 - TGCGCCAGCAGCGCAGGGACAGCCTACGAGCAGTACTTC CASSAGTAYEQYF
TRBD1 TRBJ2-3 TRBV6-5 - TGTGCCAGCAGGCCGGGACAGTTCACAGATACGCAGTATTTT CASRPGQFTDTQYF